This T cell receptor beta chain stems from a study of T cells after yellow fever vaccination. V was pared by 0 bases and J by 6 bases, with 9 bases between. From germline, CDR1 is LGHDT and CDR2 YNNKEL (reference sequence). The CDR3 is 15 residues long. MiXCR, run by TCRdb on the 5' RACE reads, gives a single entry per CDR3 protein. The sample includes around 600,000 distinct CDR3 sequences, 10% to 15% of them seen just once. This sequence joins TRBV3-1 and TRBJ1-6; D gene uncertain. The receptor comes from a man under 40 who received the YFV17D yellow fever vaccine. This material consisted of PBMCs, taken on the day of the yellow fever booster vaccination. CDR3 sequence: CASSQDWTGNSPLHF. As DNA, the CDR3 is TGTGCCAGCAGCCAAGATTGGACCGGTAATTCACCCCTCCACTTT.